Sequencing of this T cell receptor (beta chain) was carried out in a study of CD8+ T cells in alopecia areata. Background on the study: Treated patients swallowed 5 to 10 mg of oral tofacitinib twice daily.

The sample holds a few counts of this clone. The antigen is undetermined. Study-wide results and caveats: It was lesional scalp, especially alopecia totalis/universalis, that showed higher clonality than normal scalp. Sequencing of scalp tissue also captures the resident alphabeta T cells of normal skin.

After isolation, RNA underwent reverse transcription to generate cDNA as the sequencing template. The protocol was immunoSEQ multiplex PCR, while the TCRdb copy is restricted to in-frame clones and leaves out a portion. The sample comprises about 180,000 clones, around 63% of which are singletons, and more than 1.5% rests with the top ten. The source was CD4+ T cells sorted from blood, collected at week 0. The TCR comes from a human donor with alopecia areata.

This chain's CDR3 is CASNVRGSDTEAFF. CDR3 in DNA: TGTGCCAGTAACGTCAGGGGGTCGGACACTGAAGCTTTCTTT. V and J are TRBV19 and TRBJ1-1; TRBD1 matches 7 bases. After removal of 7 bases from V and 3 bases from J, the junction contained 8 bases not matched to a gene. CDR3 length: 14 amino acids. Germline V gene lookup returns CDR1 LNHDA and CDR2 SQIVND (reference sequence).